This record concerns one T cell receptor (beta chain) sequence. Trimming left V 0 bases short and J 5 bases short, with 14 bases between. From germline, CDR1 is LGHNA and CDR2 YSLEER. The CDR3 runs to 16 residues. These data originate in a study of identical twins. MiXCR was run by TCRdb on the 5' RACE reads, yielding one entry per CDR3 protein. The sample comprises some 730,000 distinct CDR3 sequences, 15% to 20% of which are singletons, and around 13% rests with the top ten. These same data were also listed under a study on T cells expressing NK-cell markers.

This clonotype was sampled from a woman under 30 in good health. The chain links TRBV4-3 to TRBJ2-1; tentative D call: TRBD2 (6 bases). Material: PBMCs. The CDR3 protein is CASSQEEGRPNNEQFF. In nucleotides, the CDR3 is TGCGCCAGCAGCCAAGAGGAGGGAAGGCCTAACAATGAGCAGTTCTTC.